One and the same sample provided the 20 T cell receptor beta chains below, sequenced in a study of identical twins. TCRdb re-derived calls from the 5' RACE reads in MiXCR, one entry per CDR3 protein. Of 550,000 to 700,000 distinct CDR3 sequences in the sample, roughly 9.5% were seen once. The data were also submitted as part of a second study, on yellow fever vaccine responses in identical twins.

The sequenced sample was PBMCs. Receptor source: a woman under 30 in good health.

This clonotype appeared a few times. The chain has TRBV18 and TRBJ2-2; 8 nucleotides align to TRBD1. The germline V gene encodes CDR1 KGHSH and CDR2 LQKENI. Unmatched junction bases numbered 1, after V lost 2 bases and J lost 5 bases. The CDR3 is made up of 14 amino acids. The CDR3 coding sequence is TGTGCCAGCTCACCAGACAGGGGAACCGGGGAGCTGTTTTTT. Residues: CASSPDRGTGELFF.

This clonotype was picked up a small number of times. The chain carries TRBV9 and TRBJ2-5, with D perhaps matching TRBD1 (6 bases). Trimming took off 0 bases at V and 10 bases at J, with 10 bases between the two ends. This CDR3 is built from 12 residues. CDR1 SGDLS and CDR2 YYNGEE come from the germline V gene. Here the CDR3 DNA reads TGTGCCAGCAGCGTAGGAGGACAGATCCAGTACTTC. Amino acids: CASSVGGQIQYF.

The gene calls are TRBV29-1 and TRBJ2-3; D is unclear. Germline loops: CDR1 SQVTM, CDR2 ANQGSEA. Trimming cost V 2 bases and J 4 bases, with 16 bases left between them. The CDR3 consists of 15 residues. CDR3 sequence (DNA): TGCAGCGTTGAATGGTATCCCGATCGTCCAGATACGCAGTATTTT. Translation: CSVEWYPDRPDTQYF.

In this sample, this clonotype turned up many times. The chain carries TRBV27 and TRBJ1-6; D is possibly TRBD1 (6 bases). The CDR3 is 16 amino acids. From germline, CDR1 is MNHEY and CDR2 SMNVEV (reference sequence). Trimming left V 0 bases short and J 4 bases short, with 10 bases between. The CDR3 DNA follows: TGTGCCAGCAGTTTATCGAGGGGGGGGTATAATTCACCCCTCCACTTT. Its translation is CASSLSRGGYNSPLHF.

This sequence joins TRBV10-3 and TRBJ2-7; D ambiguous. This CDR3 is 13 amino acids long. Trimming cost V 2 bases and J 4 bases, with 9 bases left between them. Looked up from germline, CDR1 is ENHRY and CDR2 is SYGVKD. The chain's CDR3 is CAISEPKTYEQYF. As DNA, the CDR3 is TGTGCCATCAGTGAGCCTAAGACGTACGAGCAGTACTTC.

The chain has TRBV12-3 or TRBV12-4 and TRBJ2-2; D gene ambiguous. The CDR3 has 12 amino acids. The V end was cut by 9 bases, the J end by 7 bases, with 12 bases between. The CDR3, as DNA: TGTGCCAGTACCCTTTGGGGCGGGGAGCTGTTTTTT. Translation gives CASTLWGGELFF.

This clonotype has a handful of counts. The chain combines TRBV29-1 with TRBJ1-3; unclear D gene. The V end was cut by 2 bases, the J end by 0 bases, with 11 bases between. Per the germline V gene, CDR1 is SQVTM and CDR2 is ANQGSEA. There are 15 residues in the CDR3. The CDR3 DNA is TGCAGCGTTGAATGGGCCTCAACCTCTGGAAACACCATATATTTT. This codes for CSVEWASTSGNTIYF.

The chain carries TRBV6-2 or TRBV6-3 and TRBJ2-7, with 8 bases identical to TRBD1. This CDR3 comprises 14 residues. J lost 3 bases, V lost 5 bases, and 6 bases had no gene match. In germline, CDR1 is MNHEY, CDR2 SVGEGT. Here the CDR3 reads CASSEDRADYEQYF. CDR3 in DNA: TGTGCCAGCAGTGAGGACAGGGCGGACTACGAGCAGTACTTC.

This clonotype has a handful of counts. The V and J genes are TRBV29-1 and TRBJ2-1; TRBD2 agrees at 13 bases. The germline V gene encodes CDR1 SQVTM and CDR2 ANQGSEA. The V and J ends lost 4 bases and 10 bases, in that order; junction bases with no gene match: 13. The CDR3 is 16 amino acids. The CDR3 region has the DNA TGCAGCGTTGCCATTCCTGGGACTAGCGGGATGGGGGAGCAGTTCTTC. As protein: CSVAIPGTSGMGEQFF.

This clonotype turned up a few times. V gene TRBV28 combines with J gene TRBJ2-5; the match to TRBD2 covers 7 bases. The CDR3 is made up of 15 amino acids. The germline CDR1 and CDR2 sequences are MDHEN and SYDVKM. The V gene end was trimmed by 7 bases and the J gene end by 1 base; junction bases not matched to a gene: 9. The CDR3 bases are TGTGCCAGCACCCTTGGTCCTAGCGGCCAAGAGACCCAGTACTTC. Translated, it gives CASTLGPSGQETQYF.

This clonotype was recorded many times. The V and J genes are TRBV24-1 and TRBJ2-2; 7 bases match TRBD2. The trim removed 4 bases at V and 4 bases at J, leaving 5 bases unmatched. The CDR3 is made up of 15 amino acids. Germline CDR1 reads KGHDR; CDR2 reads SFDVKD. The CDR3 is CATSDRLAGTGELFF. The CDR3 DNA is TGTGCCACCAGTGACCGACTAGCAGGCACCGGGGAGCTGTTTTTT.

J is TRBJ1-5 and V is TRBV5-1; 7 bases match TRBD1. The V gene end was trimmed by 1 base and the J gene end by 6 bases; junction bases not matched to a gene: 10. The V gene's germline CDR1 is SGHRS and CDR2 YFSETQ. The CDR3 has 16 amino acids. CDR3 in DNA: TGCGCCAGCAGCTTGAATGACAGGGCCGGGGTTCAGCCCCAGCATTTT. Translation gives CASSLNDRAGVQPQHF.

This clonotype has only a few counts. The chain links TRBV10-3 to TRBJ1-1, with 9 bases lining up with TRBD1. V trimming: 7 bases; J trimming: 4 bases; junction bases outside the gene matches: 13. CDR1 ENHRY and CDR2 SYGVKD come from the germline V gene. This CDR3 spans 16 amino acids. The CDR3 nucleotides are TGTGCCATCACCCCGGGACAGGGAACCGAAGGCACTGAAGCTTTCTTT. Its translation: CAITPGQGTEGTEAFF.

The rearrangement joins TRBV5-1 to TRBJ2-2, with TRBD2 matching 9 bases. From germline, CDR1 is SGHRS and CDR2 YFSETQ. This CDR3 is 14 amino acids long. V was pared by 5 bases and J by 4 bases, with 3 bases of the junction left unmatched. The CDR3 reads CASRGSGSTGELFF. The CDR3 DNA follows: TGCGCCAGCAGGGGTAGCGGGAGCACCGGGGAGCTGTTTTTT.

The chain carries TRBV30 and TRBJ2-5, with 7 bases lining up with TRBD2. Germline CDR1 GTSNPN, CDR2 SVGIG (reference sequence). Trimming took 0 bases from V and 5 from J; bases not matched to a gene: 6. There are 14 residues in the CDR3. In DNA, the CDR3 is TGTGCCTGGAGTGTAAACACGGGGGGTGAGACCCAGTACTTC. It encodes CAWSVNTGGETQYF. The full variable domain, with the rest looked up from reference TRBV30 and TRBJ2-5, is SQTIHQWPATLVQPVGSPLSLECTVEGTSNPNLYWYRQAAGRGLQLLFYSVGIGQISSEVPQNLSASRPQDRQFILSSKKLLLSDSGFYLCAWSVNTGGETQYFGPGTRLLVL.

This clonotype came up many times. This chain uses TRBV7-2 with TRBJ2-3; 7 bases map to TRBD2. Trimming took 1 base from V and 2 from J; bases not matched to a gene: 3. The CDR3 has 15 amino acids. Germline-derived CDR1 and CDR2 are SGHTA and FQGNSA. Written as DNA, the CDR3 is TGTGCCAGCAGCTTAGTCCTAGCGGACACAGATACGCAGTATTTT. Residues: CASSLVLADTDTQYF.

With respect to this clonotype: An end of the junction does not agree with germline; a read error may underlie this. The chain carries TRBV5-6 and TRBJ2-3; D ambiguous. The CDR3 contains 11 residues. The germline V gene has CDR1 SGHDT and CDR2 YYEEEE. The CDR3 loop is CDSSFLDTQYF. The CDR3 DNA follows: TGTGACAGCAGCTTTCTCGATACGCAGTATTTT.

In its sample, this clonotype was seen a few times. This sequence joins TRBV3-1 and TRBJ2-6; the D gene is possibly TRBD1 (5 bases). The germline V and J ends were trimmed by 3 bases and 0 bases, with 15 bases remaining between them. The CDR3 length is 18 residues. Germline CDR1 is LGHDT and CDR2 is YNNKEL (reference sequence). The CDR3 DNA reads as TGTGCCAGCAGCCACGAAGAAGACAGATTCTCTGGGGCCAACGTCCTGACTTTC. Translating it yields CASSHEEDRFSGANVLTF.

The table lists this clonotype with a few counts. V and J are TRBV7-2 and TRBJ2-1, with TRBD2 matching 14 bases. V was pared by 7 bases and J by 0 bases, with 5 bases of the junction left unmatched. Germline lookup yields CDR1 SGHTA and CDR2 FQGNSA. This CDR3 has 17 residues. The CDR3 nucleotides read TGTGCCAGCATCAGGACTAGCGGGGGGTTCTCCTACAATGAGCAGTTCTTC. The encoded protein is CASIRTSGGFSYNEQFF.

This clonotype was seen a handful of times. The chain carries TRBV3-1 and TRBJ2-7; 7 bases agree with TRBD1. CDR3 size: 14 residues. V lost 2 bases, J lost 3 bases, and 4 bases stayed unmatched. Germline CDR1 and CDR2: LGHDT and YNNKEL (reference sequence). CDR3 bases: TGTGCCAGCAGCCAACGACAGGGTGGCTACGAGCAGTACTTC. Translating it yields CASSQRQGGYEQYF.